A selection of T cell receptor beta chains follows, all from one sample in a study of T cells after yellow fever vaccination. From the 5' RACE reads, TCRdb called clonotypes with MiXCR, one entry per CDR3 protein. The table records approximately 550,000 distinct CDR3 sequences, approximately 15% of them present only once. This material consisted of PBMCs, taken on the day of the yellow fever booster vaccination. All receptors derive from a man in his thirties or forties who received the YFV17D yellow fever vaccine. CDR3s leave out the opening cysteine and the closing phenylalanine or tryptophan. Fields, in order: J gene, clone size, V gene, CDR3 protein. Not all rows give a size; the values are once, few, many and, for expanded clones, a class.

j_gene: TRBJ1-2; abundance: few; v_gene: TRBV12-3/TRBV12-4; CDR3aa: ASTTPGQGKGGYT
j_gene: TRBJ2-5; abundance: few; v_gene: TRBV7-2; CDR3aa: ASSLVKEETQY
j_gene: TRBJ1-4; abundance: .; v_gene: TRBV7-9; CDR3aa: ASSSWDGGNNEKLF
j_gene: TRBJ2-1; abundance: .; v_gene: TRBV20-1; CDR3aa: SGEGNEQF
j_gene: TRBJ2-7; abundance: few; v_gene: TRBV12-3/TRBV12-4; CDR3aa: ASSFTSGGSDEQY
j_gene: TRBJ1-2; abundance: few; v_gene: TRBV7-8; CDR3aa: ASSRYEDTNYGYT
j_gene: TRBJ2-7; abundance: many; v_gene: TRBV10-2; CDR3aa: ASGREGPPYEQY
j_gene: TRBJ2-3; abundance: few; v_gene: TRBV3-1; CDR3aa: ASSQMSGSHNTQY
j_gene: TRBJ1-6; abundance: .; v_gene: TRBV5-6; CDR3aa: ASSLEGAYNSPLH
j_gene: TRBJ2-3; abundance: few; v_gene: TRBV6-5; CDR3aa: ASSHRGTTDTQY
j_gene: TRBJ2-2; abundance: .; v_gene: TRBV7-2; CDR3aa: ASSLLFSGTGELF
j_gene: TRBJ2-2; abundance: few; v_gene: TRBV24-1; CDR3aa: ATTSGGFGNTGELF
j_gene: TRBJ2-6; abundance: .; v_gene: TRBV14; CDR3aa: ASSRSGSVSGANVLT
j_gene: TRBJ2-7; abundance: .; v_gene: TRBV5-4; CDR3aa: ASRLTYEQY
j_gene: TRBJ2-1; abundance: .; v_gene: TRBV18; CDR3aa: ASSPPTSGSKHEQF
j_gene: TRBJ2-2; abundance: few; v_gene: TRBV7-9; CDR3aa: ASSLVVGEAGELF
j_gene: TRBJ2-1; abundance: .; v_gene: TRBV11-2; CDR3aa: ASSQSGLAGFSSYNEQF
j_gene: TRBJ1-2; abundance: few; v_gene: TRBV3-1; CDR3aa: ASSQVSHYGYT
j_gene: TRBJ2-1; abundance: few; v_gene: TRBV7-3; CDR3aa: ASSPFPRQGLRNDEQF
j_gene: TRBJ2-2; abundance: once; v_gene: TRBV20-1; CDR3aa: SARRVANTGELF
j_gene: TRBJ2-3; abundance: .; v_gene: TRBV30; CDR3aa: AWRGQGAEDTQY
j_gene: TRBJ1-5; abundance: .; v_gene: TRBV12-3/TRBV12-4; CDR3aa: ASSSQINQPQH
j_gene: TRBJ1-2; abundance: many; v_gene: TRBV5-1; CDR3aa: ASSLVAVDGYT
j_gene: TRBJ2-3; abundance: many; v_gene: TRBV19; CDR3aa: ASSIGDTQY
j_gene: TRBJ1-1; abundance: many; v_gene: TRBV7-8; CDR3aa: ASSGGGTGVVMNTEAF
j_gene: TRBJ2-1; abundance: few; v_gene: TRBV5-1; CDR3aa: ASSSQAGGPYNEQF
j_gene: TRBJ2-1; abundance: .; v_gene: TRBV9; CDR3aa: ASSVESNGLQF
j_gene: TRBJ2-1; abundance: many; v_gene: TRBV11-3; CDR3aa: ASSRTSGPYNEQF
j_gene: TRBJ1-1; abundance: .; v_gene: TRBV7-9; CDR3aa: ASSLAGRMSTEAF
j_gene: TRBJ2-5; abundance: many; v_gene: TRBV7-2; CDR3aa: ASSSRQGEETQY
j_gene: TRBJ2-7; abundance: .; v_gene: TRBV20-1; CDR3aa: SARELADLYEQY
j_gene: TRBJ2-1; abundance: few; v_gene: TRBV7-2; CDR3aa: ASSHPGSSYNEQF
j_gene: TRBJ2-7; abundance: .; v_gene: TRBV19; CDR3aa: ASSIGRAQY
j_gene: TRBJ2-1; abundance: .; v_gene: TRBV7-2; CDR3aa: TSSLEGRRINEQF
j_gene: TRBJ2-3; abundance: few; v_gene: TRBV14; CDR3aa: ASSLGHEISTDTQY
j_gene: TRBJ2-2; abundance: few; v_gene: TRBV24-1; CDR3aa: ATRDGRSQGELF
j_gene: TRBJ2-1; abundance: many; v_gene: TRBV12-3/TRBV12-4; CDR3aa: ASSFVTSGSNEQF
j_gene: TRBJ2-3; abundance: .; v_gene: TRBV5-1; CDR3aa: ASSAGTGEDTQY
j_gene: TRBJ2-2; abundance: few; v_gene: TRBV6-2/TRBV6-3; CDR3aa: ATSFSGNTGELF
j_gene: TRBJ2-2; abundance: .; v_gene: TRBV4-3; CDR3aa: ASSQRTSGDTGELF